The clone carrying this T cell receptor (beta chain) occurred a few times. Its antigen is not identified. PCR employed 60 Vbeta and 13 Jbeta primers. Per the study methods: A later analysis tallied 80 million or so unique TCR beta chains, around 9.9 million of them shared. The method was immunoSEQ multiplex PCR; TCRdb's version includes in-frame clones alone and lacks a portion of them. V and J calls and clone size are copied from that table; D and trimming were computed from the DNA. The sample consists of roughly 110,000 clones, approximately 70% of them appearing once. Each donor's status was that of a healthy bone marrow donor. The CDR3 loop spans 15 amino acids. V was clipped by 4 bases and J by 6 bases; unmatched bases: 6. The germline gives CDR1 SGHNT, CDR2 YYREEE (reference sequence). This entry is derived from a study of cytomegalovirus exposure and HLA in healthy donors. Findings and limits, study-wide: There were about 160 TCR beta chains listed as cytomegalovirus-associated. Most observed TCR sequences were rare, whereas some public TCRs were detected in many donors.

This TCR came from a man aged 30 to 39 in good health and CMV-seropositive. The sample consisted of PBMCs. This chain joins TRBV5-4 and TRBJ2-3, with 12 bases aligning to TRBD2. The CDR3, as DNA: TGTGCCAGCAGCCCACGACTAGCGGGAGAGGATACGCAGTATTTT. This gives the protein CASSPRLAGEDTQYF. Supplemented by reference TRBV5-4 and TRBJ2-3, the full variable domain reads ETGVTQSPTHLIKTRGQQVTLRCSSQSGHNTVSWYQQALGQGPQFIFQYYREEENGRGNFPPRFSGLQFPNYSSELNVNALELDDSALYLCASSPRLAGEDTQYFGPGTRLTVL.